These 13 T cell receptor beta chains originate from one sample sequenced in a study of shared clonotypes between healthy human individuals. The protocol was immunoSEQ multiplex PCR, while the TCRdb copy is restricted to in-frame clones and leaves out a portion. This sample yields 1.6 million or so clones, of which roughly 96% are seen a single time; more than 0.9% belongs to the top ten. Sequences were obtained from naive CD4+ T cells sorted from blood. Subset denoted: CD45RA+ positively selected. The receptor set was obtained from a man aged 25 to 40 in good health.

This sequence joins TRBV27 and TRBJ2-7, with TRBD1 as a possible D gene (5 bases). V lost 6 bases and J 1 base, leaving 16 bases between the germline ends. Germline V gene data show CDR1 as MNHEY and CDR2 as SMNVEV (reference sequence). This CDR3 contains 15 residues. The CDR3 loop reads CASSHPTDISYEQYF. For the CDR3, the DNA is TGTGCCAGCAGCCATCCGACAGATATTTCCTACGAGCAGTACTTC.

V usage is TRBV6-1 and J usage is TRBJ1-5; weak D call: TRBD1 (6 bases). Germline V lookup: CDR1 MNHNS, CDR2 SASEGT. The CDR3 totals 13 residues. Between the trimmed V and J ends, which lost 3 bases and 10 bases, there was a span of 13 bases. Here the CDR3 reads CASSEHRELPQHF. The DNA of the CDR3 is TGTGCCAGCAGTGAGCACAGGGAACTCCCCCAGCATTTT.

This rearrangement joins TRBV10-2 to TRBJ2-7; TRBD2 matches 12 bases. Trimming took 4 bases from V and 2 from J; bases not matched to a gene: 6. The CDR3 is made up of 16 amino acids. Per the germline V gene, CDR1 is WSHSY and CDR2 is SAAADI. CDR3 residues: CASSGTLAGGAYEQYF. The CDR3 DNA is TGCGCCAGCAGTGGAACTCTAGCGGGAGGGGCCTACGAGCAGTACTTC.

The rearrangement uses TRBV18 and TRBJ1-5; D is perhaps TRBD1 (6 bases). Trimming left V 2 bases short and J 1 base short, with 12 bases between. CDR3 length: 16 residues. Germline CDR1 KGHSH, CDR2 LQKENI. Here the CDR3 reads CASSPRPGESNQPQHF. CDR3 DNA: TGTGCCAGCTCACCAAGACCAGGGGAGAGCAATCAGCCCCAGCATTTT. The whole variable domain, filled in from reference TRBV18 and TRBJ1-5, reads NAGVMQNPRHLVRRRGQEARLRCSPMKGHSHVYWYRQLPEEGLKFMVYLQKENIIDESGMPKERFSAEFPKEGPSILRIQQVVRGDSAAYFCASSPRPGESNQPQHFGDGTRLSIL.

This clone was recorded once. J is TRBJ1-4 and V is TRBV29-1; no clear D. Deletions cut 6 bases from V and 6 bases from J, with 5 bases between. CDR1 and CDR2 from the germline V gene are SQVTM and ANQGSEA. The CDR3 sequence is 10 residues long. CDR3 amino acids: CSVFYEKLFF. The CDR3 DNA follows: TGCAGCGTCTTTTATGAAAAACTGTTTTTT.

The V and J genes are TRBV6-6 and TRBJ1-1, with D tentatively TRBD1 (6 bases). V was cut by 5 bases and J by 1 base, with 17 bases left in between. The CDR3 length is 16 residues. Germline-derived CDR1 and CDR2 are MNHNY and SVGAGI (reference sequence). CDR3 amino acids: CASSKSPGQRNTEAFF. For the CDR3, the DNA is TGTGCCAGCAGTAAATCCCCGGGACAACGGAACACTGAAGCTTTCTTT.

The chain combines TRBV9 with TRBJ2-1, with D possibly being TRBD2 (5 bases). The CDR3 is made up of 16 amino acids. The V gene's germline CDR1 is SGDLS and CDR2 YYNGEE. The V gene lost 4 bases and the J gene lost 0 bases, with 14 bases spanning the gap. The CDR3 DNA reads as TGTGCCAGCAGCCCAGGAGCGGTAAGCTCCTACAATGAGCAGTTCTTC. It codes for CASSPGAVSSYNEQFF.

The chain joins TRBV28 to TRBJ1-5; unclear D gene. The CDR3 has 14 amino acids. V gave up 7 bases and J gave up 5 bases, with 15 bases separating them. The germline V gene has CDR1 MDHEN and CDR2 SYDVKM. DNA for the CDR3: TGTGCCAGCACCGGAGAGGGTTGGGATCAGCCCCAGCATTTT. It yields the protein CASTGEGWDQPQHF.

This clone occurred once. CDR3 DNA sequence: TGTGCCATCAGAGCTAGACAAGATACGCAGTATTTT. Residues: CAIRARQDTQYF. V usage is TRBV10-3 and J usage is TRBJ2-3; D not certain. The CDR3 extends over 12 amino acids. Germline V CDR1 and CDR2: ENHRY, SYGVKD. The germline V and J ends were trimmed by 6 bases and 5 bases, with 9 bases remaining between them.

In regard to this clone: The sample carries other DNA sequences with the same CDR3. V is TRBV19 and J is TRBJ2-5; D gene uncertain. Between the trimmed V and J ends, which lost 6 bases and 4 bases, there was a span of 6 bases. Germline V gene data show CDR1 as LNHDA and CDR2 as SQIVND (reference sequence). The length of the CDR3 is 11 residues. DNA for the CDR3: TGTGCCAGTAGCACTGGAGAGACCCAGTACTTC. Amino acids: CASSTGETQYF. The variable domain in full, completed from reference TRBV19 and TRBJ2-5, reads DGGITQSPKYLFRKEGQNVTLSCEQNLNHDAMYWYRQDPGQGLRLIYYSQIVNDFQKGDIAEGYSVSREKKESFPLTVTSAQKNPTAFYLCASSTGETQYFGPGTRLLVL.

The rearrangement links TRBV19 to TRBJ1-5, with 7 nucleotides matching TRBD1. V shed 3 bases and J 4 bases; nucleotides not matched to a gene: 6. This CDR3 has 15 residues. Per the germline V gene, CDR1 is LNHDA and CDR2 is SQIVND (reference sequence). CDR3 nucleotides: TGTGCCAGTAGTATGTTGGGGACAGTAAATCAGCCCCAGCATTTT. Residues: CASSMLGTVNQPQHF. The variable domain in full, completed from reference TRBV19 and TRBJ1-5, reads DGGITQSPKYLFRKEGQNVTLSCEQNLNHDAMYWYRQDPGQGLRLIYYSQIVNDFQKGDIAEGYSVSREKKESFPLTVTSAQKNPTAFYLCASSMLGTVNQPQHFGDGTRLSIL.

The V gene is TRBV4-3, the J gene TRBJ1-3; D gene unclear. Trimming shortened V by 1 base and J by 0 bases, and 7 bases separated the two germline ends. The germline CDR1 and CDR2 sequences are LGHNA and YSLEER. This CDR3 spans 15 amino acids. CDR3 protein: CASSQAGYSGNTIYF. The CDR3 DNA is TGCGCCAGCAGCCAAGCGGGATACTCTGGAAACACCATATATTTT.

Concerning this clone itself: The same CDR3 also results from other DNA sequences found in this sample. V and J are TRBV5-1 and TRBJ2-1; D remains unclear. CDR3 size: 12 residues. Trimming took 0 bases from V and 8 from J, leaving 6 bases between them. Germline loops: CDR1 SGHRS, CDR2 YFSETQ. The DNA of the CDR3 is TGCGCCAGCAGCTTGGAAGGTCATGAGCAGTTCTTC. This encodes CASSLEGHEQFF.